The entry below describes one T cell receptor beta chain. These data originate in a study of blood T cell repertoires in COVID-19. This table comes from immunoSEQ multiplex PCR, and its TCRdb copy is limited to in-frame clones, with some not included. The profile covers over 450,000 clones, with around nine tenths appearing a single time and 7.8% taken by the ten largest. A Seattle source enrolled patients during active infection and followed them longitudinally. V shed 4 bases, J shed 5 bases, and the junction held 6 bases outside the gene matches. The CDR3 consists of 16 residues. Germline CDR1 SQVTM, CDR2 ANQGSEA.

The receptor was derived from a woman in her fifties or sixties with COVID-19, enrolled during active disease. The chain employs TRBV29-1 and TRBJ2-1; 15 bases fit TRBD2. The sample comprised peripheral blood. The CDR3 DNA sequence: TGCAGCGTTGTCGGGACTAGCGGGGGGATTGACAATGAGCAGTTCTTC. Translation: CSVVGTSGGIDNEQFF.